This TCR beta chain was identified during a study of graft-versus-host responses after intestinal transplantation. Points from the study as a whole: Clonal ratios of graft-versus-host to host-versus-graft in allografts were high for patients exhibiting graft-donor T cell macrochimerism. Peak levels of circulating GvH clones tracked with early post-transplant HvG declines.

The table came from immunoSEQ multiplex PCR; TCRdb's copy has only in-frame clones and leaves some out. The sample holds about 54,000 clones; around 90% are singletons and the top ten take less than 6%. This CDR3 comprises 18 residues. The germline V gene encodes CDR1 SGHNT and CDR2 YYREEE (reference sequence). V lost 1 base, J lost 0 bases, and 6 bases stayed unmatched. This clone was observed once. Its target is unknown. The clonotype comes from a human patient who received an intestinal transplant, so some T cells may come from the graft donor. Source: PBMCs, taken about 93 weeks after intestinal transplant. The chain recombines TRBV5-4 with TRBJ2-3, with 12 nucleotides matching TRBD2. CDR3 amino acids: CASSLPLTSGGSTDTQYF. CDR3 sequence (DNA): TGTGCCAGCAGCTTGCCCTTGACTAGCGGGGGCAGCACAGATACGCAGTATTTT.